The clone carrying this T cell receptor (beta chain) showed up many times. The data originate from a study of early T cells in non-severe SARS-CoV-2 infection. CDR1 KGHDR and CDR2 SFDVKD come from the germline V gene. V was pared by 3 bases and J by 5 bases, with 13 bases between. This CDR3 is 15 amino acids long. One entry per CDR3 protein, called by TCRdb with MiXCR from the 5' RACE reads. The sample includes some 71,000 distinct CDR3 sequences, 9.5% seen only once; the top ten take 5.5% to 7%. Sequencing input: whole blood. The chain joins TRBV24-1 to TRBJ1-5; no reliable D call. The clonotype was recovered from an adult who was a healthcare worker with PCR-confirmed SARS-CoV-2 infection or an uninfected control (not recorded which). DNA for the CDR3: TGTGCCACCAGTGATCCCCGACACATAGATCAGCCCCAGCATTTT. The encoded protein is CATSDPRHIDQPQHF.